Following are 5 T cell receptor beta chains from one sample sequenced in a study of blood T cell repertoires in COVID-19. Repertoires were generated with immunoSEQ multiplex PCR, while TCRdb's copy carries only in-frame clones and drops some. The sample gives 120,000 or so clones, about 88% of which show up once; over 1% is in the top ten. The sequenced sample consisted of peripheral blood. The source of these receptors is a woman of 80 years or more with acute or convalescent COVID-19.

The genes are TRBV11-3 and TRBJ1-3, with 9 bases matching TRBD1. Germline loops: CDR1 SGHNT, CDR2 YENEEA. This CDR3 region has 16 residues. V gave up 5 bases and J gave up 3 bases; unmatched junction bases: 8. CDR3 sequence reads: CASSPPTGGVGNTIYF. The CDR3 DNA reads TGTGCCAGCAGCCCCCCGACAGGGGGAGTTGGAAACACCATATATTTT.

The chain has TRBV19 and TRBJ1-1; a weak D match, TRBD1 (5 bases). The CDR3 covers 14 residues. CDR1 is LNHDA, CDR2 SQIVND, per germline (reference sequence). Trimming took 7 bases from V and 1 from J, leaving 13 bases between them. CDR3 sequence: CASIAGRTNTEAFF. The CDR3 DNA reads as TGTGCCAGTATTGCAGGGCGGACGAACACTGAAGCTTTCTTT.

The V and J genes are TRBV5-1 and TRBJ2-5, with 11 positions matching TRBD2. Losses at the gene ends were 6 bases for V and 1 base for J; bases not matched to a gene: 5. CDR3 length: 15 residues. Looked up from germline, CDR1 is SGHRS and CDR2 is YFSETQ. CDR3 amino acids: CASTRGTSGQETQYF. In nucleotides, the CDR3 is TGCGCCAGCACCCGAGGGACTAGCGGCCAAGAGACCCAGTACTTC.

This clone turned up a few times. V usage is TRBV11-2 and J usage is TRBJ2-2; weak D call: TRBD2 (6 bases). Trimming left V 1 base short and J 5 bases short, with 11 bases between. Germline loops: CDR1 SGHAT, CDR2 FQNNGV. This CDR3 region has 15 residues. The CDR3 is CASSLAGGRTGELFF. CDR3 nucleotides: TGTGCCAGCAGCTTAGCCGGGGGTCGGACCGGGGAGCTGTTTTTT.

The chain uses TRBV4-3 and TRBJ1-2; D possibly corresponds to TRBD1 (5 bases). Trimming cost V 4 bases and J 3 bases, with 9 bases left between them. The germline V gene encodes CDR1 LGHNA and CDR2 YSLEER. CDR3 length equals 13 residues. Here the CDR3 reads CASSRQKDYGYTF. CDR3 bases: TGCGCCAGCAGCCGACAGAAGGACTATGGCTACACCTTC.